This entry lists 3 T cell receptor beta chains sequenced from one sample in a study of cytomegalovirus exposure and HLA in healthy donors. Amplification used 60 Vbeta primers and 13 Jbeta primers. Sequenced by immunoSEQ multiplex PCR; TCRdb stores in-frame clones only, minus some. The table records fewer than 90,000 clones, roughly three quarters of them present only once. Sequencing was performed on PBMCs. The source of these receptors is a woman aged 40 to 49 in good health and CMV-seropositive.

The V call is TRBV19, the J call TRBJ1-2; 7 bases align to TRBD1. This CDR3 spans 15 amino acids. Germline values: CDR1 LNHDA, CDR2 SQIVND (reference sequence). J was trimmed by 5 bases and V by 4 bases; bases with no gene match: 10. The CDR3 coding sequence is TGTGCCAGTAGTAACAGGGGAGAGGCAATATATGGCTACACCTTC. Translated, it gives CASSNRGEAIYGYTF. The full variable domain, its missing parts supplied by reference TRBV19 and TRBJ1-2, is DGGITQSPKYLFRKEGQNVTLSCEQNLNHDAMYWYRQDPGQGLRLIYYSQIVNDFQKGDIAEGYSVSREKKESFPLTVTSAQKNPTAFYLCASSNRGEAIYGYTFGSGTRLTVV.

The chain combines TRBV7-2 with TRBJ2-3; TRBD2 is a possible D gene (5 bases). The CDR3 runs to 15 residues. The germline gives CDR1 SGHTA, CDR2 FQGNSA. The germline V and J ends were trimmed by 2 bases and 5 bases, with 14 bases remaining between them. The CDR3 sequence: CASSLKGEGVDTQYF. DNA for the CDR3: TGTGCCAGCAGCTTAAAGGGAGAGGGCGTAGATACGCAGTATTTT. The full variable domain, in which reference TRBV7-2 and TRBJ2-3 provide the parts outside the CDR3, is GAGVSQSPSNKVTEKGKDVELRCDPISGHTALYWYRQSLGQGLEFLIYFQGNSAPDKSGLPSDRFSAERTGGSVSTLTIQRTQQEDSAVYLCASSLKGEGVDTQYFGPGTRLTVL.

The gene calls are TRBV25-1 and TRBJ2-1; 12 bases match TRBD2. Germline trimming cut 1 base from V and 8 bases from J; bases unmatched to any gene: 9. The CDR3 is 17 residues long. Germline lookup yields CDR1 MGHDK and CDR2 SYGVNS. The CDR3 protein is CASSESPSGRARDEQFF. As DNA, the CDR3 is TGTGCCAGCAGTGAATCTCCTAGCGGGAGGGCCAGGGATGAGCAGTTCTTC.